This TCR beta chain emerged from a study of blood T cell repertoires in COVID-19. For the study at large: Some COVID-19 samples were acute and others convalescent; all came from the United States, Italy and Spain.

Original processing notes: From reference gene primer amplification, estimates of nucleated cell counts were derived. Here immunoSEQ multiplex PCR was the method, and the copy in TCRdb shows in-frame clones only, minus some. The DNA was the basis for D and trimming; V, J and clone size are from that table. The data hold about 40,000 clones, with less than 85% observed a single time. The CDR3 is 14 amino acids. Trimming stripped 5 bases from V and 4 bases from J, with 12 bases between. Germline V lookup: CDR1 SGHVS, CDR2 FQNEAQ. The sequence came from a woman in her sixties or seventies with acute or convalescent COVID-19. The chain is built from TRBV7-8 and TRBJ1-5; D might be TRBD1 (6 bases). Sequencing was carried out using peripheral blood. The CDR3 loop is CASSTQGPNQPQHF. CDR3 DNA sequence: TGTGCCAGCAGCACACAGGGACCTAATCAGCCCCAGCATTTT.